Presented here are 29 T cell receptor beta chains from one specimen sequenced in a study of blood T cell repertoires in COVID-19. Using immunoSEQ multiplex PCR, the repertoire was profiled, and TCRdb retains in-frame clones only, with some absent. In the table there are roughly 66,000 clones, approximately 91% of which are singletons. Sequences were obtained from peripheral blood. The receptor set was obtained from a human donor in a cohort sampled during active COVID-19.

This clone has a single count. The CDR3 DNA reads as TGTGCCAGCACAGGGAACTATGGCTACACCTTC. It is translated as CASTGNYGYTF. The J gene is TRBJ1-2, the V gene TRBV6-5, with a weak D call TRBD1 (5 bases). The V end lost 7 bases, the J end lost 2 bases, and 5 bases lay between the germline ends. The CDR3 totals 11 residues. Germline V lookup: CDR1 MNHEY, CDR2 SVGAGI.

The V and J genes are TRBV29-1 and TRBJ2-5, with TRBD1 matching 8 bases. CDR3 length equals 13 residues. Germline CDR1 is SQVTM and CDR2 is ANQGSEA. The junction had 6 bases not matched to a gene; V was cut back by 8 bases and J by 1 base. In nucleotides, the CDR3 is TGCAGCACGCGGGGACAGGCCCAAGAGACCCAGTACTTC. As protein: CSTRGQAQETQYF.

CDR3 bases: TGTGCCTGGAGTCTTGGGTCTAGCGGGAGTCTTTTCACAGATACGCAGTATTTT. Residues: CAWSLGSSGSLFTDTQYF. The J gene is TRBJ2-3, the V gene TRBV30; TRBD2 agrees at 10 bases. Looked up from germline, CDR1 is GTSNPN and CDR2 is SVGIG (reference sequence). The CDR3 length is 18 residues. J was trimmed by 2 bases and V by 2 bases; bases with no gene match: 13.

The chain has TRBV19 and TRBJ2-7; D possibly corresponds to TRBD2 (5 bases). From germline, CDR1 is LNHDA and CDR2 SQIVND (reference sequence). The V end was cut by 4 bases, the J end by 2 bases, with 12 bases between. The CDR3 runs to 14 residues. The CDR3 spells CASSNFRGTYEQYF. The CDR3 DNA reads TGTGCCAGTAGTAATTTTCGGGGAACCTACGAGCAGTACTTC.

This chain uses TRBV6-5 with TRBJ2-1; 14 bases fit TRBD2. The ends lost 2 bases at V and 12 bases at J; junction bases unmatched: 9. Germline CDR1 reads MNHEY; CDR2 reads SVGAGI. This CDR3 region has 16 residues. DNA for the CDR3: TGTGCCAGCAGTTACCAGACTAGCGGGAGGGCCGTGGTGCAGTTCTTC. This gives the protein CASSYQTSGRAVVQFF.

The chain has TRBV19 and TRBJ2-5; perhaps TRBD2 as D (5 bases). V lost 5 bases and J lost 1, with 11 bases in between. Germline V gene lookup returns CDR1 LNHDA and CDR2 SQIVND (reference sequence). The CDR3 covers 14 residues. Written as DNA, the CDR3 is TGTGCCAGTAGTCCCGAGGGTAGCCAAGAGACCCAGTACTTC. Protein sequence: CASSPEGSQETQYF.

This clone was counted once. The CDR3, as DNA: TGTGCCAGCAGTGGTCTAGCGGGGGGGCAGGGTGAGCAGTTCTTC. Protein product: CASSGLAGGQGEQFF. The gene calls are TRBV27 and TRBJ2-1; 12 bases align to TRBD2. The germline V gene encodes CDR1 MNHEY and CDR2 SMNVEV (reference sequence). The CDR3 sequence is 15 residues long. V shed 5 bases and J 9 bases; nucleotides not matched to a gene: 8.

The chain links TRBV7-2 to TRBJ2-4, with D possibly being TRBD1 (6 bases). Trimming shortened V by 1 base and J by 5 bases, and 12 bases separated the two germline ends. From germline, CDR1 is SGHTA and CDR2 FQGNSA. The CDR3 loop spans 15 amino acids. The CDR3, as DNA: TGTGCCAGCAGCTTAGTTCGGGACATCCAAAACATTCAGTACTTC. This gives the protein CASSLVRDIQNIQYF.

This chain connects TRBV6-5 to TRBJ1-1; 12 nucleotides line up with TRBD1. This CDR3 has 15 amino acids. After removal of 4 bases from V and 4 bases from J, the junction contained 4 bases not matched to a gene. Germline V lookup: CDR1 MNHEY, CDR2 SVGAGI. Here the CDR3 reads CASSWDRGRGTEAFF. The CDR3 DNA reads TGTGCCAGCAGTTGGGACAGGGGGCGAGGCACTGAAGCTTTCTTT.

V and J are TRBV5-4 and TRBJ2-5, with 7 bases that match TRBD2. J lost 3 bases, V lost 4 bases, and 9 bases had no gene match. In germline, CDR1 is SGHNT, CDR2 YYREEE (reference sequence). The CDR3 sequence is 15 residues long. The CDR3 here is CASSPDSGGEETQYF. For the CDR3, the DNA is TGTGCCAGCAGCCCGGATTCGGGGGGTGAAGAGACCCAGTACTTC. Using reference TRBV5-4 and TRBJ2-5 for the parts outside the CDR3, the full variable domain is ETGVTQSPTHLIKTRGQQVTLRCSSQSGHNTVSWYQQALGQGPQFIFQYYREEENGRGNFPPRFSGLQFPNYSSELNVNALELDDSALYLCASSPDSGGEETQYFGPGTRLLVL.

The V call is TRBV7-2, the J call TRBJ2-7, with a possible D match to TRBD2 (5 bases). Germline loops: CDR1 SGHTA, CDR2 FQGNSA. CDR3 length equals 13 residues. Deletions cut 5 bases from V and 4 bases from J, with 12 bases between. The CDR3 sequence is CASSASTVYEQYF. CDR3 nucleotides: TGTGCCAGCAGCGCTAGCACCGTGTACGAGCAGTACTTC.

The V call is TRBV6-4, the J call TRBJ2-3; 7 bases are a match to TRBD2. CDR1 is MRHNA and CDR2 is SNTAGT in the germline V gene. Losses at the gene ends were 6 bases for V and 2 bases for J; bases not matched to a gene: 5. The CDR3 loop spans 14 amino acids. The chain's CDR3 is CASSRAGDTDTQYF. CDR3 nucleotide sequence: TGTGCCAGCAGCAGGGCGGGGGACACAGATACGCAGTATTTT.

This sequence joins TRBV11-3 and TRBJ2-1; 11 nucleotides line up with TRBD2. Germline assignment: CDR1 SGHNT and CDR2 YENEEA. V lost 5 bases to trimming and J lost 2 bases; unmatched junction nucleotides: 2. CDR3 size: 15 residues. The CDR3 here is CASSATSGTYNEQFF. CDR3 bases: TGTGCCAGCAGCGCGACTAGCGGGACCTACAATGAGCAGTTCTTC.

This chain links TRBV7-8 with TRBJ1-5; D ambiguous. Germline V lookup: CDR1 SGHVS, CDR2 FQNEAQ. The CDR3 loop spans 17 amino acids. V lost 4 bases and J lost 4, with 20 bases in between. The CDR3 DNA reads TGTGCCAGCAGCTCAGCCGGTGGGGAGGCATGGAATCAGCCCCAGCATTTT. This sequence encodes CASSSAGGEAWNQPQHF.

V gene TRBV24-1 combines with J gene TRBJ2-2, with TRBD2 matching over 8 bases. J lost 1 base, V lost 9 bases, and 3 bases had no gene match. The CDR3 is 14 residues long. Germline CDR1 reads KGHDR; CDR2 reads SFDVKD. The CDR3 coding sequence is TGTGCCACCGCAACTAGCGGGAACACCGGGGAGCTGTTTTTT. Amino acids: CATATSGNTGELFF.

The genes are TRBV6-4 and TRBJ2-1; weak D call: TRBD2 (6 bases). Germline V gene data show CDR1 as MRHNA and CDR2 as SNTAGT. The CDR3 totals 22 residues. V was pared by 6 bases and J by 4 bases, with 37 bases between. The CDR3 loop reads CASRDLNIGVSGGGSFYNEQFF. CDR3 DNA sequence: TGTGCCAGCAGAGACCTAAACATAGGCGTATCCGGTGGGGGGAGCTTTTACAATGAGCAGTTCTTC.

This rearrangement joins TRBV5-1 to TRBJ2-4, with TRBD1 matching over 10 bases. Per the germline V gene, CDR1 is SGHRS and CDR2 is YFSETQ. CDR3 length: 17 residues. V gave up 5 bases and J gave up 0 bases; unmatched junction bases: 8. The CDR3 bases are TGCGCCAGCAGTTCTGGACAGGGGGGGCTAGCCAAAAACATTCAGTACTTC. This translates into CASSSGQGGLAKNIQYF.

The chain carries TRBV14 and TRBJ2-7, with TRBD1 as a possible D gene (5 bases). The CDR3 loop spans 15 amino acids. Germline lookup yields CDR1 SGHDN and CDR2 FVKESK. V lost 0 bases, J lost 2 bases, and 11 bases lay in between. The CDR3 sequence is CASSQDRVRAYEQYF. DNA for the CDR3: TGTGCCAGCAGCCAAGATCGCGTCAGGGCCTACGAGCAGTACTTC. Complete variable domain (other parts from reference TRBV14 and TRBJ2-7): EAGVTQFPSHSVIEKGQTVTLRCDPISGHDNLYWYRRVMGKEIKFLLHFVKESKQDESGMPNNRFLAERTGGTYSTLKVQPAELEDSGVYFCASSQDRVRAYEQYFGPGTRLTVT.

The chain has TRBV7-2 and TRBJ2-7; 9 bases are shared with TRBD1. Germline V lookup: CDR1 SGHTA, CDR2 FQGNSA. The CDR3 spans 15 residues. Trimming took 1 base from V and 6 from J; bases not matched to a gene: 7. As DNA, the CDR3 is TGTGCCAGCAGCTTAGGTTCGGGGACAGGGTTCGAGCAGTACTTC. Translated, it gives CASSLGSGTGFEQYF.

The chain links TRBV6-2 or TRBV6-3 to TRBJ2-7; 11 bases agree with TRBD1. The CDR3 runs 17 residues. Germline V gives CDR1 MNHEY, CDR2 SVGEGT. V shed 4 bases and J 7 bases; nucleotides not matched to a gene: 15. The CDR3 DNA sequence: TGTGCCAGCAGTTCCACCCCCCGGACAGGGGGCCTCCGGGAGCAGTACTTC. Translating gives CASSSTPRTGGLREQYF.

V gene TRBV6-2 or TRBV6-3 combines with J gene TRBJ2-5; TRBD1 agrees at 12 bases. The CDR3 runs to 17 residues. Looked up from germline, CDR1 is MNHEY and CDR2 is SVGEGT. The V gene end was trimmed by 5 bases and the J gene end by 5 bases; junction bases not matched to a gene: 12. In nucleotides, the CDR3 is TGTGCCAGCAGTGACAACCTGGGACAGGGGGCGGCTGAGACCCAGTACTTC. Encoded protein: CASSDNLGQGAAETQYF.

The chain couples TRBV10-2 to TRBJ1-3; 9 bases map to TRBD1. Germline-derived CDR1 and CDR2 are WSHSY and SAAADI. CDR3 length: 13 amino acids. Trimming cost V 3 bases and J 8 bases; bases outside gene matches: 2. CDR3: CASSEQGADTIYF. The CDR3 DNA sequence: TGCGCCAGCAGTGAACAGGGGGCAGACACCATATATTTT.

In regard to this clone: The junction shows a germline mismatch at one end, possibly a read error. The gene calls are TRBV30 and TRBJ2-6, with D tentatively TRBD1 (5 bases). CDR3 length equals 11 residues. The V gene's germline CDR1 is GTSNPN and CDR2 SVGIG (reference sequence). The CDR3 reads CAWSAQSLQGF. CDR3 nucleotides: TGTGCCTGGAGTGCTCAGAGTCTCCAGGGTTTC.

The DNA for the CDR3 is TGTGCCAGCAGCCAGGGAAAGGGACAGCCCCAGCATTTT. Its translation is CASSQGKGQPQHF. The genes are TRBV7-2 and TRBJ1-5; TRBD1 might be the D (5 bases). V gave up 5 bases and J gave up 7 bases, with 12 bases separating them. The CDR3 sequence is 13 residues long. Per the germline V gene, CDR1 is SGHTA and CDR2 is FQGNSA.

The V call is TRBV29-1, the J call TRBJ1-1, with 7 bases matching TRBD1. The CDR3 has 15 amino acids. Unmatched junction bases numbered 8, after V lost 4 bases and J lost 0 bases. Per the germline V gene, CDR1 is SQVTM and CDR2 is ANQGSEA. This CDR3 is CSVGTGEFMNTEAFF. In DNA form, the CDR3 reads TGCAGCGTTGGGACAGGTGAATTCATGAACACTGAAGCTTTCTTT.

This chain links TRBV6-1 with TRBJ1-4; D unclear. CDR3 size: 16 residues. V dropped 2 bases and J dropped 3 bases, with 13 bases sitting between them. Germline values: CDR1 MNHNS, CDR2 SASEGT. The CDR3 loop reads CASSERLGSPNEKLFF. For the CDR3, the DNA is TGTGCCAGCAGTGAACGTCTCGGGAGTCCTAATGAAAAACTGTTTTTT.

This clone was found once. This chain uses TRBV5-1 with TRBJ2-5; D is uncertain. Germline values: CDR1 SGHRS, CDR2 YFSETQ. The CDR3 has 15 residues. The V and J ends lost 7 bases and 2 bases respectively, with 18 bases between them. The DNA of the CDR3 is TGCGCCAGCCAGCCCGGAGTAGCTGCACAAGAGACCCAGTACTTC. It codes for CASQPGVAAQETQYF. Full variable domain (outside the CDR3, taken from reference TRBV5-1 and TRBJ2-5): KAGVTQTPRYLIKTRGQQVTLSCSPISGHRSVSWYQQTPGQGLQFLFEYFSETQRNKGNFPGRFSGRQFSNSRSEMNVSTLELGDSALYLCASQPGVAAQETQYFGPGTRLLVL.

This chain connects TRBV18 to TRBJ2-7, with 10 nucleotides matching TRBD2. CDR1 is KGHSH and CDR2 is LQKENI in the germline V gene. This CDR3 has 17 residues. V was clipped by 2 bases and J by 3 bases; unmatched bases: 10. CDR3 amino acids: CASSPNPASGRHYEQYF. DNA for the CDR3: TGTGCCAGCTCACCAAACCCAGCTAGCGGGAGACACTACGAGCAGTACTTC.

The genes are TRBV5-1 and TRBJ2-1, with 8 bases fitting TRBD2. The CDR3 is made up of 14 amino acids. Germline loops: CDR1 SGHRS, CDR2 YFSETQ. J gave up 5 bases and V 2 bases, and 3 bases lay outside the gene matches. The CDR3 nucleotides read TGCGCCAGCAGCTTCGGGGGGGAAAACAATGAGCAGTTCTTC. Protein product: CASSFGGENNEQFF.